This T cell receptor (beta chain) was captured in a study of post-analysis software for immune sequencing data. Study-wide context: Included courses were relapsing-remitting and secondary progressive multiple sclerosis; progressive-relapsing multiple sclerosis was also included.

Study-wide results and caveats: Controls' normalized Chao1 diversity significantly exceeded that of multiple sclerosis patients. With TRBV5-6, TRBV5-1 and TRBV20-1 included, roughly five TRBV segments were more frequent in patients than in controls.

Germline V lookup: CDR1 SGHTA, CDR2 FQGNSA. This CDR3 contains 13 residues. Trimming shortened V by 5 bases and J by 5 bases, and 13 bases separated the two germline ends. Researchers reported that TCR beta cDNA libraries carried unique molecular identifiers. It was from roughly 1.1 to 9.2 million T cells that 530,000 or so cDNA molecules came. TCRdb re-analysed the PCR reads in MiXCR, keeping a single row per CDR3 protein. The sample carries approximately 690,000 distinct CDR3 sequences, about 60% recorded once. Worth noting for this clonotype: Its antigen is not identified.

The chain couples TRBV7-2 to TRBJ2-7, with D possibly matching TRBD2 (5 bases). The sequencing input was blood. The sequence came from a girl aged 2 to 10 with multiple sclerosis. The DNA of the CDR3 is TGTGCCAGCAGCCGTAGGATGGGAGACGAGCAGTACTTC. This encodes CASSRRMGDEQYF.